A single T cell receptor (beta chain) is shown here with its context. What it recognizes is unknown. The data belong to a study of T cells in localized non-small cell lung cancer. Study outcomes and limitations: A median of about 58 of the top 100 tumor clones appeared in adjacent lung, which was paired and uninvolved.

Germline-derived CDR1 and CDR2 are LNHNV and YYDKDF (reference sequence). V dropped 9 bases and J dropped 10; count of bases not matched to a gene: 18. CDR3 length equals 16 residues. Libraries were prepared by immunoSEQ multiplex PCR; TCRdb keeps only in-frame clonotypes and omits some of them. The data contain roughly 61,000 clones, roughly 80% of them singletons. V and J are TRBV15 and TRBJ2-1; 10 nucleotides agree with TRBD2. The sample consisted of PBMCs, taken before any cancer treatment. The source of this sequence is a man aged 35-69 years with stage II lung adenocarcinoma. The CDR3 DNA sequence: TGTGCCACTGGGAGCGGGAGGGCATTGGGCGGCGGCGAGCAGTTCTTC. Translation: CATGSGRALGGGEQFF.